This TCR beta chain was documented in a study of blood T cell repertoires in COVID-19. Here immunoSEQ multiplex PCR was the method, and the copy in TCRdb shows in-frame clones only, minus some. This sample carries 150,000 to 200,000 clones, under 90% of them seen once, and the ten largest clones take roughly 1.9%. The CDR3 has 18 residues. Trimming cost V 5 bases and J 2 bases; bases outside gene matches: 14. Germline values: CDR1 SGHVS, CDR2 FQNEAQ. This clone was counted ten times or more. The chain links TRBV7-8 to TRBJ1-5, with TRBD1 identical over 8 bases. The TCR sequence derives from a woman aged 80 or over with acute or convalescent COVID-19. Material: peripheral blood. Here the CDR3 DNA reads TGTGCCAGCAGCATCAGACAGGGGATACGGCGGGGCAATCAGCCCCAGCATTTT. It yields the protein CASSIRQGIRRGNQPQHF.